Shown below are 22 T cell receptor beta chains from a single sample sequenced in a study of blood T cell repertoires in COVID-19. Profiled with immunoSEQ multiplex PCR; TCRdb holds only in-frame clones, not every one. Among nearly 55,000 clones listed, about 82% were seen once. The specimen sequenced was peripheral blood. Receptor source: a man aged 65-85 years with active COVID-19.

The chain combines TRBV29-1 with TRBJ2-5, with 8 bases identical to TRBD1. The germline V gene has CDR1 SQVTM and CDR2 ANQGSEA. The J segment lost 7 bases and the V segment lost 2 bases, leaving 9 bases of the junction unmatched. The CDR3 covers 14 residues. CDR3 nucleotides: TGCAGCGTTGAACCAGGGGGCCAAGTAAGGACCCAGTACTTC. Translating it yields CSVEPGGQVRTQYF.

The rearrangement uses TRBV7-9 and TRBJ2-7; 9 bases match TRBD1. This CDR3 has 15 residues. V gave up 5 bases and J gave up 7 bases; unmatched junction bases: 12. Germline V gene lookup returns CDR1 SEHNR and CDR2 FQNEAQ (reference sequence). The CDR3 bases are TGTGCCAGCAGCCCTCTGGGACAGGGTGGTGGGGAGCAGTACTTC. Translating gives CASSPLGQGGGEQYF. The complete variable domain, with remaining parts taken from reference TRBV7-9 and TRBJ2-7, reads DTGVSQNPRHKITKRGQNVTFRCDPISEHNRLYWYRQTLGQGPEFLTYFQNEAQLEKSRLLSDRFSAERPKGSFSTLEIQRTEQGDSAMYLCASSPLGQGGGEQYFGPGTRLTVT.

The chain joins TRBV19 to TRBJ2-1; 11 nucleotides align to TRBD1. Trimming cost V 3 bases and J 3 bases; bases outside gene matches: 4. The CDR3 spans 16 residues. Germline V CDR1 and CDR2: LNHDA, SQIVND (reference sequence). The CDR3 sequence: CASSMWGTGGYNEQFF. The CDR3 nucleotides read TGTGCCAGTAGTATGTGGGGGACAGGGGGCTACAATGAGCAGTTCTTC.

This sequence joins TRBV2 and TRBJ1-2, with a possible D match to TRBD1 (6 bases). The CDR3 totals 16 residues. V lost 6 bases to trimming and J lost 3 bases, with 20 bases between them. Germline V gene sequence: CDR1 SNHLY, CDR2 FYNNEI. The DNA of the CDR3 is TGTGCCAGCAGGAAGGATACAGGGCGGTCGGACTATGGCTACACCTTC. It translates to CASRKDTGRSDYGYTF.

The V gene is TRBV5-1, the J gene TRBJ1-4, with D maybe TRBD1 (5 bases). This CDR3 region has 14 residues. With 0 bases removed from V and 7 bases from J, the gap between germline ends came to 10 bases. From germline, CDR1 is SGHRS and CDR2 YFSETQ. The CDR3 DNA sequence: TGCGCCAGCAGCTTGGGCAGGGATGGTGAAAAACTGTTTTTT. Its translation: CASSLGRDGEKLFF.

The CDR3 DNA reads TGTGCCACCAGCAGACACTCCGGGACAGGGTCCTACGAGCAGTACTTC. This sequence encodes CATSRHSGTGSYEQYF. The chain is built from TRBV15 and TRBJ2-7; 9 nucleotides line up with TRBD1. V trimming: 2 bases; J trimming: 1 base; junction bases outside the gene matches: 6. This CDR3 has 16 residues. Germline CDR1 LNHNV, CDR2 YYDKDF (reference sequence).

V usage is TRBV30 and J usage is TRBJ1-1, with 9 nucleotides matching TRBD1. CDR1 is GTSNPN, CDR2 SVGIG, per germline (reference sequence). V was clipped by 2 bases and J by 0 bases; unmatched bases: 13. CDR3 length: 18 residues. DNA of the CDR3: TGTGCCTGGAGTCGTTCCTCTGCCGGGACAGGGTTGAACACTGAAGCTTTCTTT. Translation: CAWSRSSAGTGLNTEAFF.

V gene TRBV29-1 combines with J gene TRBJ2-7; 9 bases are a match to TRBD1. This CDR3 spans 12 amino acids. Germline trimming cut 7 bases from V and 5 bases from J; bases unmatched to any gene: 6. From germline, CDR1 is SQVTM and CDR2 ANQGSEA. The CDR3 protein is CSGRTGVHEQYF. CDR3 DNA sequence: TGCAGCGGGCGGACAGGGGTCCACGAGCAGTACTTC.

This sequence joins TRBV30 and TRBJ1-4; D is uncertain. Trimming left V 2 bases short and J 8 bases short, with 12 bases between. The germline V gene encodes CDR1 GTSNPN and CDR2 SVGIG (reference sequence). This CDR3 has 13 amino acids. CDR3 sequence: CAWSLALAEKLFF. The CDR3 DNA sequence: TGTGCCTGGAGTCTGGCCCTCGCAGAAAAACTGTTTTTT.

The V gene is TRBV30, the J gene TRBJ1-2; D gene ambiguous. The V gene's germline CDR1 is GTSNPN and CDR2 SVGIG (reference sequence). Between the trimmed V and J ends, which lost 3 bases and 1 base, there was a span of 6 bases. The CDR3 has 12 amino acids. DNA of the CDR3: TGTGCCTGGAGGGGAGTTAACTATGGCTACACCTTC. It translates to CAWRGVNYGYTF.

The V gene is TRBV27, the J gene TRBJ1-6; TRBD1 might be the D (5 bases). The CDR3 spans 15 residues. Germline V gene data show CDR1 as MNHEY and CDR2 as SMNVEV (reference sequence). V lost 5 bases and J lost 4, with 12 bases in between. DNA of the CDR3: TGTGCCAGCAGTATAACGACAGCTTATAATTCACCCCTCCACTTT. It translates to CASSITTAYNSPLHF.

This clone appeared a single time. CDR3 amino acids: CANRDREDTGELFF. The CDR3 bases are TGTGCCAATAGGGACAGGGAGGACACCGGGGAGCTGTTTTTT. The rearrangement joins TRBV21-1 to TRBJ2-2; the table's D gene call, TRBD1, was not cross checked with the DNA. TRBV21-1 is flagged as a pseudogene. The CDR3 extends over 14 amino acids.

The chain is built from TRBV19 and TRBJ1-3; 8 nucleotides line up with TRBD1. V dropped 4 bases and J dropped 0; count of bases not matched to a gene: 5. CDR1 is LNHDA, CDR2 SQIVND, per germline (reference sequence). The CDR3 is 16 amino acids. DNA of the CDR3: TGTGCCAGTAGTACCAGAGACAGGGGCTCTGGAAACACCATATATTTT. Amino acid sequence: CASSTRDRGSGNTIYF.

This clone was detected only once. One end of the junction varies from germline; a read error may be responsible. The chain carries TRBV10-3 and TRBJ1-2; 8 nucleotides line up with TRBD1. Germline-derived CDR1 and CDR2 are ENHRY and SYGVKD. The length of the CDR3 is 15 residues. The DNA for the CDR3 is TGTGCCACCAGTGGAGTGGTCGGGTTACAGGGGGACTACACCTTC. As protein: CATSGVVGLQGDYTF.

The rearrangement uses TRBV9 and TRBJ1-1; no definite D call. In germline, CDR1 is SGDLS, CDR2 YYNGEE. The ends were cut back, 2 bases at V and 0 bases at J, with 8 bases in the middle. The CDR3 sequence is 14 residues long. The CDR3: CASSVRSLNTEAFF. CDR3 bases: TGTGCCAGCAGCGTCCGGAGCCTGAACACTGAAGCTTTCTTT. The whole variable domain, filled in from reference TRBV9 and TRBJ1-1, reads DSGVTQTPKHLITATGQRVTLRCSPRSGDLSVYWYQQSLDQGLQFLIQYYNGEERAKGNILERFSAQQFPDLHSELNLSSLELGDSALYFCASSVRSLNTEAFFGQGTRLTVV.

V and J are TRBV5-8 and TRBJ1-5; TRBD1 is a possible D gene (6 bases). The germline V and J ends were trimmed by 0 bases and 7 bases, with 14 bases remaining between them. Germline V CDR1 and CDR2: SGHTS, YDEGEE. The CDR3 extends over 15 amino acids. DNA for the CDR3: TGTGCCAGCAGCTTGGGAGCGGCAGGGGTACAGCCCCAGCATTTT. Translation: CASSLGAAGVQPQHF.

The chain recombines TRBV3-1 (or the pseudogene TRBV3-2) with TRBJ1-2; D uncertain. The CDR3 spans 14 residues. The V end was cut by 4 bases, the J end by 2 bases, with 11 bases between. The germline CDR1 and CDR2 sequences are LGHDT and YNNKEL (reference sequence). The DNA of the CDR3 is TGTGCCAGCAGCCCAGCCGGGGAGAACTATGGCTACACCTTC. Translation: CASSPAGENYGYTF.

In its sample, this clone was seen once. The chain combines TRBV6-5 with TRBJ1-1; possibly TRBD1 for D (5 bases). Trimming took off 10 bases at V and 1 base at J, with 13 bases between the two ends. This CDR3 spans 13 amino acids. The germline V gene encodes CDR1 MNHEY and CDR2 SVGAGI. CDR3: CATQLQGNTEAFF. CDR3 DNA: TGTGCCACCCAACTCCAGGGGAACACTGAAGCTTTCTTT.

Only one count was recorded for this clone. V gene TRBV2 combines with J gene TRBJ2-7, with D possibly matching TRBD2 (6 bases). V lost 8 bases and J lost 5, with 22 bases in between. Germline V gene sequence: CDR1 SNHLY, CDR2 FYNNEI. The CDR3 runs 15 residues. Written as DNA, the CDR3 is TGTGCCAGCCGGTTCGCGGGGATAAGAGGAAACGAGCAGTACTTC. Translating gives CASRFAGIRGNEQYF. The full variable domain, in which reference TRBV2 and TRBJ2-7 provide the parts outside the CDR3, is EPEVTQTPSHQVTQMGQEVILRCVPISNHLYFYWYRQILGQKVEFLVSFYNNEISEKSEIFDDQFSVERPDGSNFTLKIRSTKLEDSAMYFCASRFAGIRGNEQYFGPGTRLTVT.

This sequence joins TRBV12-5 and TRBJ2-3; 9 bases map to TRBD2. V lost 1 base to trimming and J lost 4 bases; unmatched junction nucleotides: 3. This CDR3 spans 15 amino acids. CDR1 is LGHNT, CDR2 FRNRAP, per germline. CDR3 coding DNA: TGTGCTAGTGGTTTGGGGGCTAGCGGGGCAGATACGCAGTATTTT. Translated, it gives CASGLGASGADTQYF.

J is TRBJ1-2 and V is TRBV5-6; a possible D gene is TRBD1 (6 bases). The CDR3 is 13 residues long. Germline values: CDR1 SGHDT, CDR2 YYEEEE. V was cut by 4 bases and J by 2 bases, with 9 bases left in between. Written as DNA, the CDR3 is TGTGCCAGCAGCGAGCAGGGGAACTATGGCTACACCTTC. Translated: CASSEQGNYGYTF.

This chain's CDR3 is CASSPPSSYNEQFF. Written as DNA, the CDR3 is TGCGCCAGCAGCCCGCCTAGCTCCTACAATGAGCAGTTCTTC. This chain uses TRBV5-1 with TRBJ2-1; no firm D call. The germline CDR1 and CDR2 sequences are SGHRS and YFSETQ. Deletions cut 4 bases from V and 0 bases from J, with 8 bases between. The CDR3 contains 14 residues.